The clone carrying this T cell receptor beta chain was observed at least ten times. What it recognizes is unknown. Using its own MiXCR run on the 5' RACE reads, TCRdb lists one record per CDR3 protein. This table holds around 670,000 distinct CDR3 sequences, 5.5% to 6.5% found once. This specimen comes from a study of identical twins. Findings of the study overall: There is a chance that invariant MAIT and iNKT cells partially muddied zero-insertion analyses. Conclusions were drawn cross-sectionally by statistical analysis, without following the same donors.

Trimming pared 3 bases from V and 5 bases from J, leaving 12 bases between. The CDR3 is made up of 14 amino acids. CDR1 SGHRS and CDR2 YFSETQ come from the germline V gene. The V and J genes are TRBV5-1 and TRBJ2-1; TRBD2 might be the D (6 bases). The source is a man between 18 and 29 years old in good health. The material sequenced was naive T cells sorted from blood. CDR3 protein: CASSSGLKDNEQFF. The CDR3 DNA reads TGCGCCAGCAGCTCGGGACTTAAGGACAATGAGCAGTTCTTC.